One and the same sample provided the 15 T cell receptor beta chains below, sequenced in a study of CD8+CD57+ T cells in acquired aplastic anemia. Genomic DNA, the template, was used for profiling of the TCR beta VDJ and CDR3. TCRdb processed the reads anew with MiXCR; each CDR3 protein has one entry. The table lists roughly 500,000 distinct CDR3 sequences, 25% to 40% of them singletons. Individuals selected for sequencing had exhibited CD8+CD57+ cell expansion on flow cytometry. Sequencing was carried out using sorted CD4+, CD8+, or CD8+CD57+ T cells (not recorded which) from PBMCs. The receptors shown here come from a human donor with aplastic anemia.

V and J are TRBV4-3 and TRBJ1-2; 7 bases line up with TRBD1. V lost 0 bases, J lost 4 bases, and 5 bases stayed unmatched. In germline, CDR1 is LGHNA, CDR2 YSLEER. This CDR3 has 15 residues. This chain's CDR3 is CASSQDWEGAYGYTF. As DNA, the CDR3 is TGCGCCAGCAGCCAAGATTGGGAGGGGGCCTATGGCTACACCTTC.

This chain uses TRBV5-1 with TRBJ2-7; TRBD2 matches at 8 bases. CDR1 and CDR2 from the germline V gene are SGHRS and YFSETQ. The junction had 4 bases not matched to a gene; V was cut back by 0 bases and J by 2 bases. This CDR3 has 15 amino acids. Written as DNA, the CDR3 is TGCGCCAGCAGCTTGGAGCGGGGGCCGGCCTACGAGCAGTACTTC. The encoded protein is CASSLERGPAYEQYF.

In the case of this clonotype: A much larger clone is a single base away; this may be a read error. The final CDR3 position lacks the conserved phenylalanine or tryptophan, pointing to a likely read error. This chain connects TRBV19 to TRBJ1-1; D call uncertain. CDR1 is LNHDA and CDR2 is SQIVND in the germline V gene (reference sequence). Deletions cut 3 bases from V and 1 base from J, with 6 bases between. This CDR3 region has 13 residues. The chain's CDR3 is CASSIDGNTEAFS. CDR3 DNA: TGTGCCAGTAGTATCGACGGGAACACTGAAGCTTTCTCT.

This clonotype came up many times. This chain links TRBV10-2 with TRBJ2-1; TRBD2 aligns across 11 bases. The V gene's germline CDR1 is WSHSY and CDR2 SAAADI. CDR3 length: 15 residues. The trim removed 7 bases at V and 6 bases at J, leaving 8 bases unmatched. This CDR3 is CASIPPLAGGNEQFF. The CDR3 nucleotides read TGCGCCAGCATCCCCCCGCTAGCGGGAGGCAATGAGCAGTTCTTC.

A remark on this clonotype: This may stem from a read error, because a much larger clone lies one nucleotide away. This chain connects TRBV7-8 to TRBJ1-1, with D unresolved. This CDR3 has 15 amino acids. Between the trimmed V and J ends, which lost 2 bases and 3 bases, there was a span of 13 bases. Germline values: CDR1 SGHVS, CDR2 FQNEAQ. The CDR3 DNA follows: TGTGCCAGCAGCTTAAGGGCCGGCGAGGACACTGAAGCTTTCTTT. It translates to CASSLRAGEDTEAFF.

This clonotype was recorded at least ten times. CDR3 sequence reads: CASSLVSSGTDTQYF. Here the CDR3 DNA reads TGCGCCAGCAGCTTGGTTTCTAGCGGCACAGATACGCAGTATTTT. The chain employs TRBV5-1 and TRBJ2-3; tentative D call: TRBD2 (6 bases). Germline V gives CDR1 SGHRS, CDR2 YFSETQ. V shed 0 bases and J shed 1 base, with 9 bases lying between them. The length of the CDR3 is 15 residues.

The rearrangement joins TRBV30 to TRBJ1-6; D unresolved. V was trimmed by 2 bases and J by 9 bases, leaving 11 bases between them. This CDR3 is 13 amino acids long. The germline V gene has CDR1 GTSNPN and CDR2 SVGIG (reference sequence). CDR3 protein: CAWSRRNSSPLHF. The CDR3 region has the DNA TGTGCCTGGAGTAGGCGGAATAGTTCACCCCTCCACTTT.

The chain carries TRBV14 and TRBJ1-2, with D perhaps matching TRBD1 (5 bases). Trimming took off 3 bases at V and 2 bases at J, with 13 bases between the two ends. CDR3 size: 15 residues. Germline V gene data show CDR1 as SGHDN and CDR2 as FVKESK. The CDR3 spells CASSQKMGPNYGYTF. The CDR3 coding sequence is TGTGCCAGCAGCCAGAAGATGGGACCGAACTATGGCTACACCTTC.

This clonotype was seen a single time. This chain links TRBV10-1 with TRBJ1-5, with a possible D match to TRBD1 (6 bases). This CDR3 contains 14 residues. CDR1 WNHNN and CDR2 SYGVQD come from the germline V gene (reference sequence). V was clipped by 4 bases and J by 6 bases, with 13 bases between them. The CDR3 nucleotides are TGCGCCAGCAGTGGCAGGGGTAGGAGTCAGCCCCAGCATTTT. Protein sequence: CASSGRGRSQPQHF.

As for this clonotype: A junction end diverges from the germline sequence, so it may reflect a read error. The DNA of the CDR3 is TGTGCTAGCAGCTTTGGGCTCGAGACCCAGTACTTC. Protein product: CASSFGLETQYF. This rearrangement joins TRBV7-7 to TRBJ2-5, with D unclear. The CDR3 spans 12 residues. Germline V CDR1 and CDR2: SSHAT, FNYEAQ (reference sequence). Full variable domain (missing parts from reference TRBV7-7 and TRBJ2-5): GAGVSQSPRYKVTKRGQDVTLRCDPISSHATLYWYQQALGQGPEFLTYFNYEAQPDKSGLPSDRFSAERPEGSISTLTIQRTEQRDSAMYRCASSFGLETQYFGPGTRLLVL.

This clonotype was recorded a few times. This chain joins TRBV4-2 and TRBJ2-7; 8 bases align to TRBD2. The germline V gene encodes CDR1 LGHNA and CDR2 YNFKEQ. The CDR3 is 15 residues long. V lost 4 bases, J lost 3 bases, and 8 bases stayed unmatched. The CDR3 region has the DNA TGTGCCAGCAGCCCCCTTGAGCGGGGGAGCTACGAGCAGTACTTC. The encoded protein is CASSPLERGSYEQYF.

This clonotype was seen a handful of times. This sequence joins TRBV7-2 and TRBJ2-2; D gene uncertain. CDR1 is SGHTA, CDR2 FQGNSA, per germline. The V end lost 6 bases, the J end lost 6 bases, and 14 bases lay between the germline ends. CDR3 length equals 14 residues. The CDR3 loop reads CASSPIRSPGELFF. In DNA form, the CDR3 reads TGTGCCAGCAGTCCCATTAGATCTCCCGGGGAGCTGTTTTTT.

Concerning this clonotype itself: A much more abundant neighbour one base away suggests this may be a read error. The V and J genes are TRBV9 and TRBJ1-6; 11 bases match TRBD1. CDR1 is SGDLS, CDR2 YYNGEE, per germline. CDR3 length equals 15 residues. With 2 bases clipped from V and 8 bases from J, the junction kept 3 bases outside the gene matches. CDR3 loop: CASSVGTGGDSPLHF. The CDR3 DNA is TGTGCCAGCAGCGTGGGGACAGGGGGGGATTCACCCCTCCACTTT.

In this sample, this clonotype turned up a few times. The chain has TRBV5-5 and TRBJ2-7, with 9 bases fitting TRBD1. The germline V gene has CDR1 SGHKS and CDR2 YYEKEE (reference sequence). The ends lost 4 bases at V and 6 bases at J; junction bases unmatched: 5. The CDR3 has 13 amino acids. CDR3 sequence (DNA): TGTGCCAGCAGCCTACAGGGGGCGCGCGAGCAGTACTTC. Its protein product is CASSLQGAREQYF.

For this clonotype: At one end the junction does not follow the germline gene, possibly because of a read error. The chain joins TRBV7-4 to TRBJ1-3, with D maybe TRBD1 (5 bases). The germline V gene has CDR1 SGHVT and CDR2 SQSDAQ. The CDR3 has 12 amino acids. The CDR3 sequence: CASSRGENTIYF. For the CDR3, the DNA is TGCGCCAGCAGCCGGGGGGAAAACACCATATATTTT.